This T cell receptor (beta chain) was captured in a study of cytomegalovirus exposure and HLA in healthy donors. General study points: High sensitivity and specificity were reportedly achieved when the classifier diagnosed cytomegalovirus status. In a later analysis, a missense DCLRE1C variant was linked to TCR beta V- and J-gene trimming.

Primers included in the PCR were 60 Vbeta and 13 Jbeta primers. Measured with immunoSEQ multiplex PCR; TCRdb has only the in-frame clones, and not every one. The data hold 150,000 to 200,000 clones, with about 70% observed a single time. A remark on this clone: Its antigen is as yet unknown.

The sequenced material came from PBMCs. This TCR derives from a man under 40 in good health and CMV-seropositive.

The DNA for the CDR3 is TGTGCCAGCAGCGTGGGGCAGGACTATGGCTACACCTTC. It yields the protein CASSVGQDYGYTF. The chain carries TRBV9 and TRBJ1-2; D perhaps matches TRBD1 (5 bases). Germline CDR1 is SGDLS and CDR2 is YYNGEE. The V end lost 2 bases, the J end lost 3 bases, and 8 bases lay between the germline ends. The CDR3 is made up of 13 amino acids.